The present T cell receptor beta chain was sequenced within a study of blood T cell repertoires in COVID-19. On the study more broadly: Sample material is recorded as cDNA or gDNA derived from T cells, B-cell-depleted T cells, or PBMCs.

In the authors' workflow: Cell counts per sample came from amplifying reference gene primers. Assay used: immunoSEQ multiplex PCR; TCRdb lists only in-frame clones, some missing. V, J and clone size reflect that table, while D and trimming were determined from the DNA. The sample contains approximately 94,000 clones, about 90% of which appear only once. Per germline, CDR1 SGHNT and CDR2 YYREEE (reference sequence). V lost 4 bases, J lost 5 bases, and 21 bases lay in between. The CDR3 length is 16 residues. Sequencing input: peripheral blood. The chain links TRBV5-4 to TRBJ1-1; D perhaps matches TRBD1 (6 bases). The sequence came from a man aged 25-45 years in a cohort sampled during active COVID-19. CDR3 in DNA: TGTGCCAGCAGCCCCTCGAACGACAGGTGGTGGACTGAAGCTTTCTTT. Its protein product is CASSPSNDRWWTEAFF.